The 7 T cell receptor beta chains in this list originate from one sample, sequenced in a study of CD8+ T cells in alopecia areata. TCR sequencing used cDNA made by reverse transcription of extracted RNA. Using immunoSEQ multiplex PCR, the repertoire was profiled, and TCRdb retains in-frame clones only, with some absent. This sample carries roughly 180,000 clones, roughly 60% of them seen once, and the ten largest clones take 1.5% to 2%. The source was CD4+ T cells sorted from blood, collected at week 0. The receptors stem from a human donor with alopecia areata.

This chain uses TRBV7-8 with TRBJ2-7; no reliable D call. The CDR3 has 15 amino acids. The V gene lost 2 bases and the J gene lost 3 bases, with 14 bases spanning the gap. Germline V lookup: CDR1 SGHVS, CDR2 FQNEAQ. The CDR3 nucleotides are TGTGCCAGCAGCTTAAGTACGGTGAAAAACTACGAGCAGTACTTC. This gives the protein CASSLSTVKNYEQYF. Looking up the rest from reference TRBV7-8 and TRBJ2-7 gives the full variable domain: GAGVSQSPRYKVAKRGQDVALRCDPISGHVSLFWYQQALGQGPEFLTYFQNEAQLDKSGLPSDRFFAERPEGSVSTLKIQRTQQEDSAVYLCASSLSTVKNYEQYFGPGTRLTVT.

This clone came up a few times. The CDR3 region is CASSEVMGGDETQYF. For the CDR3, the DNA is TGTGCCAGCAGTGAAGTCATGGGGGGCGACGAGACCCAGTACTTC. The V and J genes are TRBV25-1 and TRBJ2-5, with D perhaps given as TRBD1 or TRBD2 (6 bases each). Per the germline V gene, CDR1 is MGHDK and CDR2 is SYGVNS. CDR3 length: 15 residues. The germline V and J ends were trimmed by 2 bases and 5 bases, with 15 bases remaining between them.

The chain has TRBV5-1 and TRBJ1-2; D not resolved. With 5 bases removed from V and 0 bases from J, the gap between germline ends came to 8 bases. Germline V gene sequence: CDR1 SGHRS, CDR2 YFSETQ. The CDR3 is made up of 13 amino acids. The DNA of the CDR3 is TGCGCCAGCAGTCAGGAAGCTAACTATGGCTACACCTTC. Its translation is CASSQEANYGYTF.

CDR3 region: CASSVRLAGALTDTQYF. The DNA of the CDR3 is TGTGCCAGCAGCGTAAGGCTAGCGGGGGCCCTCACAGATACGCAGTATTTT. The chain employs TRBV9 and TRBJ2-3, with 10 bases that match TRBD2. The length of the CDR3 is 17 residues. The germline CDR1 and CDR2 sequences are SGDLS and YYNGEE. Germline trimming cut 1 base from V and 2 bases from J; bases unmatched to any gene: 7. Based on the CDR3 plus reference TRBV9 and TRBJ2-3, the full variable domain is DSGVTQTPKHLITATGQRVTLRCSPRSGDLSVYWYQQSLDQGLQFLIQYYNGEERAKGNILERFSAQQFPDLHSELNLSSLELGDSALYFCASSVRLAGALTDTQYFGPGTRLTVL.

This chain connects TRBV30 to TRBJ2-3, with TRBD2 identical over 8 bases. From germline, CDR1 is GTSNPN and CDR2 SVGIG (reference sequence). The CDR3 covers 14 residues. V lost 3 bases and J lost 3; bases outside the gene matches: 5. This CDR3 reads CAWRLGGATDTQYF. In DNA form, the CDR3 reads TGTGCCTGGAGACTCGGGGGGGCGACAGATACGCAGTATTTT.

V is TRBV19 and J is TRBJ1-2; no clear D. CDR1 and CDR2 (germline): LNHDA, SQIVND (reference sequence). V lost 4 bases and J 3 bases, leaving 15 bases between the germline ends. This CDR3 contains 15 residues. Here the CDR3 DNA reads TGTGCCAGTAGTAAAGGAACAGAATACTACTATGGCTACACCTTC. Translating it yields CASSKGTEYYYGYTF. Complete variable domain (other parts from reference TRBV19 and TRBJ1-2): DGGITQSPKYLFRKEGQNVTLSCEQNLNHDAMYWYRQDPGQGLRLIYYSQIVNDFQKGDIAEGYSVSREKKESFPLTVTSAQKNPTAFYLCASSKGTEYYYGYTFGSGTRLTVV.

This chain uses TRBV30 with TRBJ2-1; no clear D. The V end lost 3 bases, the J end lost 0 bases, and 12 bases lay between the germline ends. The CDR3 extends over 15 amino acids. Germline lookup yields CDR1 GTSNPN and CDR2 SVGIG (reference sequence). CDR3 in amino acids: CAWRKRTSSYNEQFF. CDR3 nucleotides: TGTGCCTGGAGAAAAAGGACCAGCTCCTACAATGAGCAGTTCTTC.